The 16 T cell receptor beta chains below all came from one sample that was sequenced in a study of blood T cell repertoires in COVID-19. Assay: immunoSEQ multiplex PCR; the TCRdb copy retains only in-frame clones and omits some. The sample holds fewer than 85,000 clones, 65% to 85% seen once. The sample consisted of peripheral blood. The origin of the receptors is a woman aged 60-75 years with acute or convalescent COVID-19.

A note on this clone: Given a much more abundant clone one base away, this may be a read error. Other DNA variants within this sample encode the same CDR3. This chain connects TRBV9 to TRBJ2-7, with 7 nucleotides matching TRBD1. Germline trimming cut 4 bases from V and 4 bases from J; bases unmatched to any gene: 8. The CDR3 is made up of 14 amino acids. The germline V gene has CDR1 SGDLS and CDR2 YYNGEE. The CDR3: CASSPGDSLYEQYF. In nucleotides, the CDR3 is TGTGCCAGCAGCCCAGGGGACAGCCTTTACGAGCAGTACTTC.

This clone has a single count. The CDR3 DNA sequence: TGTGCCAGCAGTTATGGGGGGGTAGAGGAAGCTTTCTTT. It is translated as CASSYGGVEEAFF. This rearrangement joins TRBV6-5 to TRBJ1-1; D may be TRBD1 (5 bases). The V gene's germline CDR1 is MNHEY and CDR2 SVGAGI. This CDR3 is 13 amino acids long. V was pared by 3 bases and J by 8 bases, with 13 bases between.

This sequence joins TRBV11-2 and TRBJ2-5, with TRBD2 matching over 9 bases. This CDR3 comprises 18 residues. CDR1 and CDR2 from the germline V gene are SGHAT and FQNNGV. V shed 4 bases, J shed 0 bases, and the junction held 12 bases outside the gene matches. The CDR3 DNA sequence: TGTGCCAGCAGCTCCCAGACTATAGCGGGGGTGAACCAAGAGACCCAGTACTTC. This gives the protein CASSSQTIAGVNQETQYF.

The rearrangement uses TRBV18 and TRBJ2-2; tentative D call: TRBD1 (5 bases). V dropped 5 bases and J dropped 1 base, with 11 bases sitting between them. CDR1 and CDR2 (germline): KGHSH, LQKENI. CDR3 length equals 15 residues. CDR3 sequence (DNA): TGTGCCAGCTCAGTAAAAACAGGGAACACCGGGGAGCTGTTTTTT. It codes for CASSVKTGNTGELFF.

The V gene is TRBV10-3, the J gene TRBJ2-7, with a weak D call TRBD1 (6 bases). This CDR3 is 14 amino acids long. V was clipped by 0 bases and J by 5 bases, with 11 bases between them. The V gene's germline CDR1 is ENHRY and CDR2 SYGVKD. CDR3 nucleotides: TGTGCCATCAGTGAGTCTGGACAGTATGACGAGCAGTACTTC. Its protein is CAISESGQYDEQYF.

CDR3 residues: CASSPRPRLTQYF. The CDR3 bases are TGTGCCAGCAGTCCCCGCCCACGGTTGACCCAGTACTTC. The rearrangement uses TRBV27 and TRBJ2-5; D uncertain. This CDR3 is 13 amino acids long. CDR1 and CDR2 from the germline V gene are MNHEY and SMNVEV (reference sequence). V lost 5 bases, J lost 7 bases, and 14 bases lay in between.

The chain joins TRBV7-2 to TRBJ1-2, with 7 bases matching TRBD1. The CDR3 sequence is 14 residues long. Germline CDR1 SGHTA, CDR2 FQGNSA. V dropped 3 bases and J dropped 7; count of bases not matched to a gene: 8. CDR3 in amino acids: CASSFQGGSGGYTF. In nucleotides, the CDR3 is TGTGCCAGCAGCTTCCAAGGGGGCTCAGGTGGCTACACCTTC.

V usage is TRBV15 and J usage is TRBJ1-5; D might be TRBD1 (5 bases). Trimming left V 3 bases short and J 3 bases short, with 15 bases between. The CDR3 spans 16 residues. Per the germline V gene, CDR1 is LNHNV and CDR2 is YYDKDF (reference sequence). The DNA of the CDR3 is TGTGCCACCAGCAGTACGACAGCCCTAAACAATCAGCCCCAGCATTTT. It is translated as CATSSTTALNNQPQHF.

The V call is TRBV7-9, the J call TRBJ1-2, with a possible D match to TRBD1 (5 bases). The CDR3 is made up of 12 amino acids. Germline V gene lookup returns CDR1 SEHNR and CDR2 FQNEAQ (reference sequence). V lost 3 bases and J 8 bases, leaving 10 bases between the germline ends. The CDR3 spells CASSFREYGYTF. The CDR3, as DNA: TGTGCCAGCAGCTTCAGGGAATACGGCTACACCTTC. Complete variable domain (other parts from reference TRBV7-9 and TRBJ1-2): DTGVSQNPRHKITKRGQNVTFRCDPISEHNRLYWYRQTLGQGPEFLTYFQNEAQLEKSRLLSDRFSAERPKGSFSTLEIQRTEQGDSAMYLCASSFREYGYTFGSGTRLTVV.

The rearrangement uses TRBV10-3 and TRBJ1-1; D might be TRBD1 (6 bases). The CDR3 has 13 amino acids. With 10 bases removed from V and 1 base from J, the gap between germline ends came to 13 bases. In germline, CDR1 is ENHRY, CDR2 SYGVKD. The CDR3 loop is CATADSPNTEAFF. CDR3 nucleotide sequence: TGTGCCACAGCGGACAGCCCGAACACTGAAGCTTTCTTT.

The chain uses TRBV6-2 or TRBV6-3 and TRBJ2-1; 9 positions match TRBD2. Germline CDR1 and CDR2: MNHEY and SVGEGT. CDR3 length equals 18 residues. V trimming: 2 bases; J trimming: 4 bases; junction bases outside the gene matches: 12. CDR3 amino acids: CASSYADRSGGRYNEQFF. As DNA, the CDR3 is TGTGCCAGCAGTTACGCAGACCGTAGCGGGGGAAGGTACAATGAGCAGTTCTTC.

This chain links TRBV5-1 with TRBJ2-5; D is perhaps TRBD2 (6 bases). The V gene lost 0 bases and the J gene lost 2 bases, with 11 bases spanning the gap. There are 15 residues in the CDR3. Per the germline V gene, CDR1 is SGHRS and CDR2 is YFSETQ. The CDR3 sequence is CASSLVPGVQETQYF. The CDR3, as DNA: TGCGCCAGCAGCTTGGTTCCGGGAGTGCAAGAGACCCAGTACTTC.

The chain has TRBV2 and TRBJ1-5, with D perhaps TRBD1 (5 bases). From germline, CDR1 is SNHLY and CDR2 FYNNEI. The CDR3 consists of 14 residues. Between the trimmed V and J ends, which lost 6 bases and 7 bases, there was a span of 16 bases. The CDR3 loop reads CASSPQGLSQPQHF. CDR3 in DNA: TGTGCCAGCAGCCCTCAGGGACTATCACAGCCCCAGCATTTT.

Remarks on this clone: The same CDR3 arises from other DNA sequences in this sample as well. This rearrangement joins TRBV12-3 or TRBV12-4 to TRBJ2-7; no clear D gene. CDR3 length: 12 amino acids. V lost 3 bases to trimming and J lost 5 bases, with 8 bases between them. This chain's CDR3 is CASSFFPDEQYF. In nucleotides, the CDR3 is TGTGCCAGCAGTTTCTTCCCGGACGAGCAGTACTTC.

This chain joins TRBV5-1 and TRBJ2-1, with D perhaps TRBD2 (6 bases). V gave up 4 bases and J gave up 13 bases, with 18 bases separating them. Germline assignment: CDR1 SGHRS and CDR2 YFSETQ. The CDR3 extends over 13 amino acids. DNA for the CDR3: TGCGCCAGCAGCGGGGGGTTAGATCCGCATCAGTTCTTC. This sequence encodes CASSGGLDPHQFF.

This chain links TRBV30 with TRBJ2-2; D is possibly TRBD2 (6 bases). V gave up 0 bases and J gave up 4 bases, with 15 bases separating them. This CDR3 has 16 residues. Germline V gene data show CDR1 as GTSNPN and CDR2 as SVGIG (reference sequence). The CDR3 protein is CAWSVRISGRTGELFF. CDR3 coding DNA: TGTGCCTGGAGTGTACGGATTAGCGGACGCACCGGGGAGCTGTTTTTT.